The source of this TCR beta chain is a study of T cells in Graves' hyperthyroidism and ophthalmopathy. Whole-study findings and limits: Ophthalmopathy, as predicted by the model, came a median 6.5 months after the prediction.

Graves' hyperthyroidism is called stable when ophthalmopathy does not progress within 18 months. Patients were excluded because of uncontrolled infection, other autoimmune disease, pregnancy or lactation. Amplification of TCR beta CDR3 regions used RNA as the template. TCR CDR3 regions were first amplified by RT-PCR with HTBI primers. TCRdb processed the multiplex PCR reads anew with MiXCR; each CDR3 protein has one entry. This table has some 180,000 distinct CDR3 sequences, 15% to 20% appearing once. This clonotype was recorded many times. The antigen is undetermined. This CDR3 is 17 amino acids long. V lost 5 bases and J lost 0; bases outside the gene matches: 8. Per germline, CDR1 MNHNS and CDR2 SASEGT.

The gene calls are TRBV6-1 and TRBJ1-1; 11 nucleotides align to TRBD1. This TCR was sampled from a woman in her 50s with Graves' hyperthyroidism. Sequencing was performed on blood. In DNA, the CDR3 is TGTGCCAGCAGTCGATATGGACAGGGGGCTTTGAACACTGAAGCTTTCTTT. This gives the protein CASSRYGQGALNTEAFF.